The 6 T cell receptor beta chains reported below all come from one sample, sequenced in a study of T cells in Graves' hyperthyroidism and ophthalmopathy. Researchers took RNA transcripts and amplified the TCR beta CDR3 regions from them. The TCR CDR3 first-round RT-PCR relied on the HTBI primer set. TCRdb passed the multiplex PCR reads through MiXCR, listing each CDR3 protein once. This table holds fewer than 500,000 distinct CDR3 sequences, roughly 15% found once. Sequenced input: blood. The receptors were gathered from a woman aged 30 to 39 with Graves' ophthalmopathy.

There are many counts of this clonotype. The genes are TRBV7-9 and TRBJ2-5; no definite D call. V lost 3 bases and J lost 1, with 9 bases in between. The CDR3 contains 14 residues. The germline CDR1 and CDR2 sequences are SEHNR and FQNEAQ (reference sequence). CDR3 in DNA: TGTGCCAGCAGCTTGGGCCGGAGCCAAGAGACCCAGTACTTC. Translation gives CASSLGRSQETQYF.

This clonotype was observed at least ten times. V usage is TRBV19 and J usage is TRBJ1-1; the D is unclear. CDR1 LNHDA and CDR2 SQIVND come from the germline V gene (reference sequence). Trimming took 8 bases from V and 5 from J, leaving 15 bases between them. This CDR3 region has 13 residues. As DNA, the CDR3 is TGTGCCAGTCAGGATTGGGGAGGGACTGAAGCTTTCTTT. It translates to CASQDWGGTEAFF.

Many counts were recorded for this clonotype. The DNA for the CDR3 is TGTGCCACCAGTGACCCGACAGGGAAGGAGAGAGATACGCAGTATTTT. It specifies CATSDPTGKERDTQYF. V and J are TRBV24-1 and TRBJ2-3; 7 bases line up with TRBD1. The CDR3 runs to 16 residues. In germline, CDR1 is KGHDR, CDR2 SFDVKD. The V and J ends lost 4 bases and 5 bases, in that order; junction bases with no gene match: 11.

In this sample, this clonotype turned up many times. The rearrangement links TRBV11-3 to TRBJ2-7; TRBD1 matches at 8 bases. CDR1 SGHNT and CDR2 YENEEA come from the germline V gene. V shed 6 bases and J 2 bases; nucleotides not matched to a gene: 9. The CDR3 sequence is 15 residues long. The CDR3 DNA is TGTGCCAGCAGACCCGGGACAGGAGGACCCTACGAGCAGTACTTC. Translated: CASRPGTGGPYEQYF. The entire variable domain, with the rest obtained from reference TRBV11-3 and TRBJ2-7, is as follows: EAGVVQSPRYKIIEKKQPVAFWCNPISGHNTLYWYLQNLGQGPELLIRYENEEAVDDSQLPKDRFSAERLKGVDSTLKIQPAELGDSAVYLCASRPGTGGPYEQYFGPGTRLTVT.

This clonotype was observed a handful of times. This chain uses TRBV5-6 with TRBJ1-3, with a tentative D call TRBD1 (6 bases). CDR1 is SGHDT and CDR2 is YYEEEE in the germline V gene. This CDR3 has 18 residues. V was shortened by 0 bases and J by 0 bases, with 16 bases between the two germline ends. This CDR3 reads CASSLDPRDTTSGNTIYF. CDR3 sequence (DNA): TGTGCCAGCAGCTTGGATCCTCGGGACACCACCTCTGGAAACACCATATATTTT.

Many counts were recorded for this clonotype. CDR3 residues: CASSLPHRGARSPKNIQYF. CDR3 in DNA: TGTGCCAGCAGCTTACCTCATCGGGGGGCCCGTTCTCCCAAAAACATTCAGTACTTC. The rearrangement joins TRBV11-2 to TRBJ2-4, with D maybe TRBD2 (7 bases). The CDR3 loop spans 19 amino acids. Looked up from germline, CDR1 is SGHAT and CDR2 is FQNNGV. Between the trimmed V and J ends, which lost 2 bases and 2 bases, there was a span of 22 bases.